This record covers a single T cell receptor (beta chain). Its cognate antigen is unknown. Specimens retained about 0.85-11 million cryopreserved PBMC preceding DNA extraction. CDR3 size: 14 residues. CDR1 SGHDT and CDR2 YYEEEE come from the germline V gene. V trimming: 5 bases; J trimming: 4 bases; junction bases outside the gene matches: 6. Researchers ran immunoSEQ v3.0 at survey level. Using immunoSEQ multiplex PCR, the repertoire was profiled, and TCRdb retains in-frame clones only, with some absent. The data contain about 14,000 clones, roughly 77% of them seen just once; the ten biggest clones take up roughly 26%. This specimen belongs to a study of long-term antiretroviral therapy in people with HIV. Study-level findings and limits: Whereas controls had wider CDR3 length ranges, HIV repertoires had narrower ones. Despite increasing after ART, diversity remained lower than that of transplant donor controls.

The receptor's source is a middle-aged man with HIV. The source was unsorted PBMCs, collected 3.1 years after starting antiretroviral therapy. This sequence joins TRBV5-6 and TRBJ2-4; 7 bases agree with TRBD1. CDR3 in amino acids: CASRAGTEKNIQYF. In nucleotides, the CDR3 is TGTGCCAGCAGGGCCGGGACAGAAAAAAACATTCAGTACTTC.